One T cell receptor (beta chain) is described in this entry. This record belongs to a study of cytotoxic CD8 clonotypes in ibrutinib-treated CLL. The germline gives CDR1 SGHAT, CDR2 FQDESV (reference sequence). V lost 5 bases, J lost 0 bases, and 7 bases stayed unmatched. The CDR3 sequence is 15 residues long. The method was immunoSEQ multiplex PCR; TCRdb's version includes in-frame clones alone and lacks a portion of them. The data hold 40,000 or so clones, with about 70% observed a single time. The specimen comprised PBMCs, sampled after 12 months of ibrutinib treatment. This receptor was obtained from a human donor with chronic lymphocytic leukemia. This chain connects TRBV11-1 to TRBJ2-7; 7 positions match TRBD1. The CDR3 DNA follows: TGTGCCAGCAGCCCCGGACAGGTCAGCTCCTACGAGCAGTACTTC. Translating gives CASSPGQVSSYEQYF.